This TCR beta chain was observed in a study of T cells in Graves' hyperthyroidism and ophthalmopathy. A remark on this clonotype: Antigen unknown.

The germline CDR1 and CDR2 sequences are LNHNV and YYDKDF (reference sequence). The CDR3 has 13 residues. V was cut by 0 bases and J by 2 bases, with 4 bases left in between. Stable disease denoted Graves' hyperthyroidism without ophthalmopathy progression within 18 months. Points from the study as a whole: The majority of expanded thyroid clonotypes above 0.001 also appeared in blood. Ophthalmopathy and stable hyperthyroidism were told apart by a 13 V-J model.

The investigators amplified TCR beta CDR3 regions from RNA transcripts. An initial round of RT-PCR targeting the TCR CDR3 relied on the HTBI primer set. Via MiXCR, TCRdb re-called the multiplex PCR reads, giving one row per CDR3 protein. Of 600,000 or so distinct CDR3 sequences listed, around 45% were seen once; the top ten hold 8.2%. Specimen: peripheral blood or thyroid tissue (not recorded which). This sequence was found in a woman aged 18-29 years with Graves' hyperthyroidism. This chain connects TRBV15 to TRBJ1-2; D is ambiguous. CDR3 residues: CATSRERNYGYTF. The CDR3 nucleotides are TGTGCCACCAGCAGAGAACGGAACTATGGCTACACCTTC.